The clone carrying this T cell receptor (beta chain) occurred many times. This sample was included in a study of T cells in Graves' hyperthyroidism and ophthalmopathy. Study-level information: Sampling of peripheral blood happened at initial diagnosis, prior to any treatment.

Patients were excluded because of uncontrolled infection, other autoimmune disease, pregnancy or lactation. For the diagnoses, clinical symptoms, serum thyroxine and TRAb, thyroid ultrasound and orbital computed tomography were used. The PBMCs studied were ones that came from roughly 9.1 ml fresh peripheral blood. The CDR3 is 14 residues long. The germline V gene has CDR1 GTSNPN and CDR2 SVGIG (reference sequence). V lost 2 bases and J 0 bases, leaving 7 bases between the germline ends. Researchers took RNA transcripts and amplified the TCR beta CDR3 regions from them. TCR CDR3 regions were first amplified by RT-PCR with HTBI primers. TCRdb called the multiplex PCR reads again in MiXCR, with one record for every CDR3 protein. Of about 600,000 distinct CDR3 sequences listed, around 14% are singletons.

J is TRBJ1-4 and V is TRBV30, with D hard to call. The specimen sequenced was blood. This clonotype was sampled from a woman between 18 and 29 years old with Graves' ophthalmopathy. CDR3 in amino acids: CAWSTGATNEKLFF. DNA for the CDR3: TGTGCCTGGAGTACCGGGGCAACTAATGAAAAACTGTTTTTT.